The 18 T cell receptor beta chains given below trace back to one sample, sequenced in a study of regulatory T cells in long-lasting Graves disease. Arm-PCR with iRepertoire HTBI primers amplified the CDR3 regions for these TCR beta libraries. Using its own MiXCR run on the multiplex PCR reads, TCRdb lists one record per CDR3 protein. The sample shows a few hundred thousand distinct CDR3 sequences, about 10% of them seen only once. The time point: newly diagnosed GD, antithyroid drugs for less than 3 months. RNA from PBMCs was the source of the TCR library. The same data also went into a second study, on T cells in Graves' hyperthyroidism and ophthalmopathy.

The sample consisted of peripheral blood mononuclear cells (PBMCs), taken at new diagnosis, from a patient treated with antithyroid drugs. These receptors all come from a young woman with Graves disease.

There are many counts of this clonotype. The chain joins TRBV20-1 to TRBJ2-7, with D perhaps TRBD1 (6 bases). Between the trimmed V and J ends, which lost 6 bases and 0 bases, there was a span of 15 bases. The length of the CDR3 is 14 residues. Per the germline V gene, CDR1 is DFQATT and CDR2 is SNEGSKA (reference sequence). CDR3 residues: CSAKDRRSSYEQYF. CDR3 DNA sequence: TGCAGTGCAAAAGACAGGAGGAGCTCCTACGAGCAGTACTTC.

In DNA form, the CDR3 reads TGTGCCACCAGCAGCTTGGACAGGAACGGGGGTTTCTTC. The encoded protein is CATSSLDRNGGFF. This rearrangement joins TRBV15 to TRBJ2-1, with D possibly being TRBD1 (7 bases). CDR1 and CDR2 (germline): LNHNV, YYDKDF (reference sequence). V lost 3 bases, J lost 16 bases, and 19 bases lay in between. The CDR3 is made up of 13 amino acids. The full variable domain, completed using reference TRBV15 and TRBJ2-1, is DAMVIQNPRYQVTQFGKPVTLSCSQTLNHNVMYWYQQKSSQAPKLLFHYYDKDFNNEADTPDNFQSRRPNTSFCFLDIRSPGLGDTAMYLCATSSLDRNGGFFGPGTRLTVL.

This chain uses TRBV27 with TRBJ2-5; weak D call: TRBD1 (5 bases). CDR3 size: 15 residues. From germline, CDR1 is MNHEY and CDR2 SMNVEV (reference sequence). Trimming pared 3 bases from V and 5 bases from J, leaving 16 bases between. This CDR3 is CASSFLALGQETQYF. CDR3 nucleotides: TGTGCCAGCAGTTTCCTCGCGTTGGGGCAGGAGACCCAGTACTTC.

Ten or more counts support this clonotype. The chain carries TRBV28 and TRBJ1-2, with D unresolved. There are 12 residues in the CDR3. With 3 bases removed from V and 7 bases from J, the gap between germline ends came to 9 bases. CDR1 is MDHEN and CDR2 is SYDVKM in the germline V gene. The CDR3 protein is CASSLRRPGYTF. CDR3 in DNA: TGTGCCAGCAGTTTGCGCCGGCCTGGCTACACCTTC.

CDR3 sequence reads: CASNQRGWGTNSPLHF. CDR3 DNA: TGTGCCAGCAACCAGCGCGGGTGGGGTACGAATTCACCCCTCCACTTT. The chain links TRBV12-3 or TRBV12-4 to TRBJ1-6; D uncertain. This CDR3 spans 16 amino acids. V shed 7 bases and J shed 7 bases, with 20 bases lying between them.

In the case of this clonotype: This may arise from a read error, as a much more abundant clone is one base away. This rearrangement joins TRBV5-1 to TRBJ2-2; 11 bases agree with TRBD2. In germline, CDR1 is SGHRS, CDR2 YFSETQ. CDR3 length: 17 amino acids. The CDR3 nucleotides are TGCGCCAGCAGCTATGGGGGGACTAGCGGTAACACCGGGGAGCCGTTTTTT. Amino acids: CASSYGGTSGNTGEPFF. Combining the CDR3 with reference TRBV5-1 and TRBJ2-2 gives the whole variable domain KAGVTQTPRYLIKTRGQQVTLSCSPISGHRSVSWYQQTPGQGLQFLFEYFSETQRNKGNFPGRFSGRQFSNSRSEMNVSTLELGDSALYLCASSYGGTSGNTGEPFFGEGSRLTVL.

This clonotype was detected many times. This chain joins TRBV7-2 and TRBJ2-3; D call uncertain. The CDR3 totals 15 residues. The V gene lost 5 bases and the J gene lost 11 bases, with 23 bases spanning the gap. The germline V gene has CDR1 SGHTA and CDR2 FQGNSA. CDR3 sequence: CASSQRVDPQVGQYF. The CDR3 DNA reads TGTGCCAGCAGCCAAAGGGTGGATCCACAAGTCGGGCAGTATTTT.

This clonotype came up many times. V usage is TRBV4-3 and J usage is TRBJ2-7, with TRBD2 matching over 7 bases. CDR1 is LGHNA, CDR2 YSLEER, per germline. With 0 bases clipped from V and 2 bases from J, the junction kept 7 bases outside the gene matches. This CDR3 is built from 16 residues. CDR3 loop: CASSQDFSGTTYEQYF. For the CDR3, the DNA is TGCGCCAGCAGCCAAGATTTCAGCGGGACTACCTACGAGCAGTACTTC.

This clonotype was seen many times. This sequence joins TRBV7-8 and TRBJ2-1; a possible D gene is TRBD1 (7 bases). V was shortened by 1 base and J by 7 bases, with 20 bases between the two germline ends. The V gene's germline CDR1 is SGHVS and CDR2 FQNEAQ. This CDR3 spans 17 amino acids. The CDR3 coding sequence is TGTGCCAGCAGCTTAGTCGGAGCAGGGGGAGGAAGGAATGAGCAGTTCTTC. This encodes CASSLVGAGGGRNEQFF.

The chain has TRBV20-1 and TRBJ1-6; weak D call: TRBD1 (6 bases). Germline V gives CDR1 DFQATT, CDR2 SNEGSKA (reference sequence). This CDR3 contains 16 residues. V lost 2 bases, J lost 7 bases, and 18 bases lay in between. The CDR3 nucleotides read TGCAGTGCTAGAAGGGGCAGGGGAAGTAAGAATTCACCCCTCCACTTT. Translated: CSARRGRGSKNSPLHF.

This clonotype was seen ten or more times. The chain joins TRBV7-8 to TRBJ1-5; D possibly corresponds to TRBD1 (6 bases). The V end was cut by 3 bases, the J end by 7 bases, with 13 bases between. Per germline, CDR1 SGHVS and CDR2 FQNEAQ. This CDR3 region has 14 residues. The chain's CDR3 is CASSFRQVGQPQHF. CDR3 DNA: TGTGCCAGCAGCTTCAGACAGGTCGGGCAGCCCCAGCATTTT.

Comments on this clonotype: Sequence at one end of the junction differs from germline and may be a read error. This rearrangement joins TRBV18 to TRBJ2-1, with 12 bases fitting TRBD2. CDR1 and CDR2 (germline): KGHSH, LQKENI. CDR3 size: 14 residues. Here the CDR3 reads CASSPTSGSNEQIF. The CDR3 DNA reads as TGTGCCAGCTCACCGACTAGCGGGAGTAATGAGCAGATCTTC.

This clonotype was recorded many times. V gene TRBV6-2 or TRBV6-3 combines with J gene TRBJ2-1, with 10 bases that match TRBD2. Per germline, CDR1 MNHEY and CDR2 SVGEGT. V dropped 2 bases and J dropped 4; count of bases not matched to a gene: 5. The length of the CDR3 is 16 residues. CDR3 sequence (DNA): TGTGCCAGCAGTTACGGCAGCGGGGGGGCTTACAATGAGCAGTTCTTC. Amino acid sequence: CASSYGSGGAYNEQFF.

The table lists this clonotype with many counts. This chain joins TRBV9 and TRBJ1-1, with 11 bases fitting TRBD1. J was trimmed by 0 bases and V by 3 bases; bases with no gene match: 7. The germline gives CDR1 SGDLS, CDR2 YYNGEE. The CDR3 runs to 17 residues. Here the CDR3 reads CASSGRRTGGLNTEAFF. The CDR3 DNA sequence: TGTGCCAGCAGCGGCCGAAGGACAGGGGGCCTGAACACTGAAGCTTTCTTT. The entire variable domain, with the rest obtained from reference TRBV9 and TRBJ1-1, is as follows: DSGVTQTPKHLITATGQRVTLRCSPRSGDLSVYWYQQSLDQGLQFLIQYYNGEERAKGNILERFSAQQFPDLHSELNLSSLELGDSALYFCASSGRRTGGLNTEAFFGQGTRLTVV.

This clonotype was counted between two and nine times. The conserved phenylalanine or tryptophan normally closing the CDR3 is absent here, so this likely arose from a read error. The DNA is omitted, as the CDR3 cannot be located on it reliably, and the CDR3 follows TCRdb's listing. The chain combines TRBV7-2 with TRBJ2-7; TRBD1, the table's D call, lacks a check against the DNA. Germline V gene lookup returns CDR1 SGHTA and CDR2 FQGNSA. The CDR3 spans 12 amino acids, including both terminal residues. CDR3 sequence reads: CASSPPPGQAAR.

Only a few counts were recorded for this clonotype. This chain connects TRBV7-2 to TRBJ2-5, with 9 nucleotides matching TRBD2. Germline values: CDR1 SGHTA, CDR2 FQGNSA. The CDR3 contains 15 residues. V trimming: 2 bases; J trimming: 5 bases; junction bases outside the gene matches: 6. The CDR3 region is CASSLTGLAAETQYF. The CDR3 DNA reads TGTGCCAGCAGCTTAACGGGACTAGCTGCGGAGACCCAGTACTTC.

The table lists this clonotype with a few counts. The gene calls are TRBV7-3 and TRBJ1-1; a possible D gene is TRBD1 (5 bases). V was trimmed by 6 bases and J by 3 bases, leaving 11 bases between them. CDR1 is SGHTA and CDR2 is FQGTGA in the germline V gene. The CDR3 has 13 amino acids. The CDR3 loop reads CASSRLGDTEAFF. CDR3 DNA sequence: TGTGCCAGCAGTCGACTAGGGGACACTGAAGCTTTCTTT.

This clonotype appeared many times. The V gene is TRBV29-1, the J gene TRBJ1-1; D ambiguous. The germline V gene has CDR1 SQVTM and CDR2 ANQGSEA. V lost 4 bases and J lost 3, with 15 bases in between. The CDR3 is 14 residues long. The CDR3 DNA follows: TGCAGCGTTGCCGGGGTGAGGGAGGACACTGAAGCTTTCTTT. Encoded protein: CSVAGVREDTEAFF.